This record covers a single T cell receptor beta chain. The antigen it recognizes is unknown. It has no much larger one-base neighbor in the sample; base qualities were not kept. For TCRbeta CDR3 sequencing, genomic DNA was extracted from sorted cells using the QIAGEN DNeasy Blood and Tissue Kit. High-throughput TCRbeta CDR3 sequencing was carried out commercially through immunoSEQ, with PCR amplification with bias correction and internal controls included. From the authors' description of their analysis: Unique productive TCRbeta sequences were defined by CDR3 nucleotide sequence where primers matched, and otherwise by CDR3 amino acid sequence together with Vbeta and Jbeta genes. Sorting error was corrected by removing sequences shared between sorted populations at a frequency ratio of 2:1 or less, and the remaining shared sequences were assigned to the higher population. Donor-reactive sequences were defined as at least 5-fold expanded in CFSE-low cells versus unstimulated cells, with frequency of at least 0.01% in CFSE-low cells. Repertoire divergence was quantified by Jensen-Shannon divergence calculated from the top 100 TCRbeta sequences ranked by frequency. When a sample had multiple sequencing runs, each run was corrected for sorting error separately and the runs were then pooled. What TCRdb holds here is the immuneACCESS table cut down to in-frame rearrangements. Part of the clones is not present; checked against another copy, under half of the missing clones reflect an unresolved V gene, and the others are unexplained. V and J calls and clone size are those listed in that table; D and trimming were worked out from the DNA. The sample table records about 240,000 clones; approximately 83% of these occur just once. The ten largest clonotypes hold roughly 0.67% of the sample.

The CDR3 goes from the cysteine to the phenylalanine over 14 residues. Solely the CDR3 DNA is kept, with 42 bases framed from the first base. The junction shows trimming of 0 bases on V and 3 bases on J, plus 9 bases between the germline ends. CDR1 SGHDT and CDR2 YYEEEE are derived from the germline V gene. These data belong to a study of Tregs in tolerant kidney transplant recipients (dated by TCRdb to between 2019 and 2020). For the study in its entirety: The study applied TCRbeta sequencing to find donor-specific regulatory T cells before combined kidney and bone marrow transplantation and then followed those same cells after transplant. In 3 healthy controls, several methods of expanding Tregs specific for an allogeneic donor were compared by TCRbeta repertoire sequencing. Results the study describes overall, beyond this receptor: Because only a small number of patients were included, the study had limitations, and the results will need to be validated in larger populations as well as under other immunosuppression protocols. Biological reproducibility was not directly addressed, though technical replication error appeared minimal. Expanding Tregs with activated donor B cells appeared to identify the most biologically relevant and donor-specific TCRbeta repertoire.

Unstimulated Tregs (CD4+CD25+CD127-), CD4+ non-Tregs (CD4+CD25-), CD4 and CD8 cells were FACS-sorted from thawed PBMCs. Healthy control blood was obtained either as purchased buffy coats or from healthy volunteers. Healthy control blood was processed to PBMCs with a Ficoll density gradient and then cryopreserved, whereas patient PBMCs were collected both before and after transplant. This TCR came from a human donor in good health. The chain uses TRBV5-6 and TRBJ1-1; TRBD1 is a possible D gene, resting on 5 matching bases. Input material: CD4+ T cells from blood. The sequenced DNA: TGTGCCAGCAGCTTGGCCCGGGGGGACACTGAAGCTTTCTTT. Protein translation: CASSLARGDTEAFF.